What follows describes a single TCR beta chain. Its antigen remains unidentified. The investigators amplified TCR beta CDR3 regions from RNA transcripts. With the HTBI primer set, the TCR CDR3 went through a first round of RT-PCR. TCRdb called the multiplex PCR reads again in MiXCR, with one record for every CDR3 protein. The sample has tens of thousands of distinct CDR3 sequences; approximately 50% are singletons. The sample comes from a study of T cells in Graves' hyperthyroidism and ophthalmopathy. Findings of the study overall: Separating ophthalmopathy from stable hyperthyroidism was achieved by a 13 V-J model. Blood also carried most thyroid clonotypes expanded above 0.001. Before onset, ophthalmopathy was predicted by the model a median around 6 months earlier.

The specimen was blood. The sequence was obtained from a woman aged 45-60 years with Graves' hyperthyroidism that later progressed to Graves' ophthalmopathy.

In DNA, the CDR3 is TGTGCCAGCAGTGGACTAGCGGGAGGTCTAGATACGCAGTATTTT. It translates to CASSGLAGGLDTQYF. J is TRBJ2-3 and V is TRBV6-1; 13 nucleotides align to TRBD2. This CDR3 comprises 15 residues. Losses at the gene ends were 4 bases for V and 5 bases for J; bases not matched to a gene: 3. CDR1 is MNHNS, CDR2 SASEGT, per germline.